This T cell receptor beta chain stems from a study of T-cell reconstitution after alpha-beta-depleted transplantation in children. TCRbeta library preparation incorporated unique molecular identifiers. Each CDR3 protein is one row after TCRdb ran MiXCR on the PCR reads. The sample holds hundreds of thousands of distinct CDR3 sequences, around 15% seen once. V gave up 6 bases and J gave up 6 bases, with 27 bases separating them. From germline, CDR1 is MGHDK and CDR2 SYGVNS. The CDR3 is 18 residues long. This clonotype was found a few times. This rearrangement joins TRBV25-1 to TRBJ2-1; D possibly uses TRBD1 or TRBD2 (6 bases each). Sequenced here: PBMCs, mostly from graft donor cells, sampled 360 days after TCRalphabeta/CD19-depleted stem cell transplant. This clonotype originated in a male patient between 5 and 17 years old who had a stem cell transplant for acute lymphoblastic leukemia, so the T cells may come from the graft donor. Here the CDR3 reads CASSARGLAFKFGNEQFF. The CDR3 DNA sequence: TGTGCCAGCAGCGCTCGGGGGCTAGCGTTTAAGTTTGGCAATGAGCAGTTCTTC.